The next 11 T cell receptor beta chains were all read from a single sample in a study of OX40 agonist ivuxolimab in advanced cancers. Repertoires were generated with immunoSEQ multiplex PCR, while TCRdb's copy carries only in-frame clones and drops some. The profile covers roughly 20,000 clones, with over 75% appearing a single time and around 45% taken by the ten largest. The sequences come from CD4+ or CD8+ T cells sorted from blood, collected in a trial of the OX40 agonist ivuxolimab. The receptors derive from an adult with an advanced solid tumor such as melanoma, head and neck, liver or kidney cancer.

The V gene is TRBV2, the J gene TRBJ2-5; 7 bases align to TRBD1. Germline V lookup: CDR1 SNHLY, CDR2 FYNNEI. There are 15 residues in the CDR3. The J segment lost 2 bases and the V segment lost 5 bases, leaving 8 bases of the junction unmatched. CDR3 region: CASSSRTGLQETQYF. The CDR3 nucleotides are TGTGCCAGCAGTAGTAGGACAGGTCTACAAGAGACCCAGTACTTC.

The chain is built from TRBV6-1 and TRBJ2-7; 8 positions match TRBD1. V shed 4 bases and J 12 bases; nucleotides not matched to a gene: 8. Germline CDR1 and CDR2: MNHNS and SASEGT. This CDR3 has 12 amino acids. The CDR3 here is CASSGRTGSGYF. The CDR3 bases are TGTGCCAGCAGTGGCAGGACAGGGAGTGGGTACTTC.

This clone has more than one count but fewer than ten. The chain couples TRBV6-1 to TRBJ2-3; no reliable D call. Germline CDR1 and CDR2: MNHNS and SASEGT. CDR3 length: 14 residues. V shed 0 bases and J shed 2 bases, with 6 bases lying between them. In DNA form, the CDR3 reads TGTGCCAGCAGTGAAGCGCCAGCCACAGATACGCAGTATTTT. As protein: CASSEAPATDTQYF.

V and J are TRBV11-2 and TRBJ2-2; weak D call: TRBD2 (6 bases). Germline-derived CDR1 and CDR2 are SGHAT and FQNNGV. The CDR3 loop spans 12 amino acids. CDR3 residues: CAIAENTGELFF. The CDR3 DNA reads TGTGCTATAGCGGAGAACACCGGGGAGCTGTTTTTT.

This clone has a single count. The chain uses TRBV7-3 and TRBJ2-5; 7 bases are shared with TRBD2. The J call may not be correct, given that the DNA end is closer to TRBJ2-7. This CDR3 has 15 amino acids. Germline CDR1 is SGHTA and CDR2 is FQGTGA. DNA for the CDR3: TGTGCCAGCAGCTTAGGCGGCGGGGGAGACTACGAGCAGTACTTC. As protein: CASSLGGGGDYEQYF.

The table lists this clone with a count of one. The J gene is TRBJ2-7, the V gene TRBV5-1; D might be TRBD1 or TRBD2, each matching 5 bases. The CDR3 is 14 amino acids. V lost 0 bases and J lost 2, with 9 bases in between. Germline-derived CDR1 and CDR2 are SGHRS and YFSETQ. The CDR3 DNA reads TGCGCCAGCAGCTTGGGGCAGGGAGCCTACGAGCAGTACTTC. This sequence encodes CASSLGQGAYEQYF. The whole variable domain, filled in from reference TRBV5-1 and TRBJ2-7, reads KAGVTQTPRYLIKTRGQQVTLSCSPISGHRSVSWYQQTPGQGLQFLFEYFSETQRNKGNFPGRFSGRQFSNSRSEMNVSTLELGDSALYLCASSLGQGAYEQYFGPGTRLTVT.

The gene calls are TRBV6-1 and TRBJ2-3; D not certain. V gave up 1 base and J gave up 1 base, with 9 bases separating them. CDR3 size: 15 residues. CDR1 is MNHNS, CDR2 SASEGT, per germline. The CDR3 reads CASSEVMGGTDTQYF. The CDR3 DNA reads as TGTGCCAGCAGTGAAGTAATGGGTGGCACAGATACGCAGTATTTT.

The sample holds one count of this clone. V usage is TRBV5-6 and J usage is TRBJ1-2; 10 positions agree with TRBD1. With 7 bases clipped from V and 5 bases from J, the junction kept 11 bases outside the gene matches. The germline gives CDR1 SGHDT, CDR2 YYEEEE. This CDR3 is 15 amino acids long. As DNA, the CDR3 is TGTGCCAGCCGGTCCCCGGGACAGGGGAAGTATGGCTACACCTTC. It yields the protein CASRSPGQGKYGYTF. Complete variable domain (other parts from reference TRBV5-6 and TRBJ1-2): DAGVTQSPTHLIKTRGQQVTLRCSPKSGHDTVSWYQQALGQGPQFIFQYYEEEERQRGNFPDRFSGHQFPNYSSELNVNALLLGDSALYLCASRSPGQGKYGYTFGSGTRLTVV.

The count of this clone is one. The chain recombines TRBV11-3 with TRBJ2-7; D gene uncertain. With 6 bases removed from V and 3 bases from J, the gap between germline ends came to 12 bases. CDR3 length: 13 residues. Germline lookup yields CDR1 SGHNT and CDR2 YENEEA. CDR3 nucleotide sequence: TGTGCCAGCAGTCGTATTGGGGACTACGAGCAGTACTTC. Translating it yields CASSRIGDYEQYF. Full variable domain (missing parts from reference TRBV11-3 and TRBJ2-7): EAGVVQSPRYKIIEKKQPVAFWCNPISGHNTLYWYLQNLGQGPELLIRYENEEAVDDSQLPKDRFSAERLKGVDSTLKIQPAELGDSAVYLCASSRIGDYEQYFGPGTRLTVT.

The chain carries TRBV5-6 and TRBJ2-5; 9 nucleotides line up with TRBD1. Germline-derived CDR1 and CDR2 are SGHDT and YYEEEE. V was clipped by 5 bases and J by 4 bases; unmatched bases: 12. The CDR3 is made up of 16 amino acids. The DNA of the CDR3 is TGTGCCAGCAGTTATACCGGGACAGGGTTTAGAGAGACCCAGTACTTC. Translated, it gives CASSYTGTGFRETQYF.

In this sample, this clone turned up once. The rearrangement links TRBV7-9 to TRBJ2-3; the match to TRBD2 covers 9 bases. Per the germline V gene, CDR1 is SEHNR and CDR2 is FQNEAQ (reference sequence). The trim removed 3 bases at V and 6 bases at J, leaving 13 bases unmatched. This CDR3 has 17 amino acids. DNA for the CDR3: TGTGCCAGCAGCTTGGTCCAGAGCGGGGGGCCCTGGGATACGCAGTATTTT. Translation: CASSLVQSGGPWDTQYF.